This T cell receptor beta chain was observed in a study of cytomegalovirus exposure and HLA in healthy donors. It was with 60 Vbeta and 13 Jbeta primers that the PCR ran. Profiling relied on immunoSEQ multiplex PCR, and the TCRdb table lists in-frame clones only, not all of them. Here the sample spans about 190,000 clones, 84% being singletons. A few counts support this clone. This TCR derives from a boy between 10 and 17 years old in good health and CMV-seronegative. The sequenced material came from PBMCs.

The CDR3 DNA is TGCGCCAGCAGCCGACAGGGCTTCATGAACACTGAAGCTTTCTTT. This encodes CASSRQGFMNTEAFF. The chain combines TRBV5-1 with TRBJ1-1, with TRBD1 identical over 7 bases. V lost 4 bases, J lost 0 bases, and 6 bases stayed unmatched. In germline, CDR1 is SGHRS, CDR2 YFSETQ. This CDR3 is built from 15 residues.